This TCR beta chain emerged from a study of blood T cell repertoires in COVID-19. Study as a whole: Acute-phase and convalescent COVID-19 samples originated in the United States, Italy and Spain. The cDNA or gDNA used as material had been derived from T cells, B-cell-depleted T cells, or PBMCs.

The CDR3 length is 16 residues. Germline V lookup: CDR1 MNHNY, CDR2 SVGAGI (reference sequence). Trimming cost V 2 bases and J 6 bases; bases outside gene matches: 7. Source study methods: Scientists estimated how many nucleated cells there were by amplifying reference gene primers. The assay was immunoSEQ multiplex PCR, and TCRdb's table has in-frame clones only and misses some. From that table come the V and J calls and clone size; the DNA was used to work out D and trimming. In the table there are 150,000 to 200,000 clones, 90% of which are singletons. The specimen was peripheral blood. The gene calls are TRBV6-6 and TRBJ1-5; TRBD1 aligns across 10 bases. This receptor was identified in a man aged 60 to 69 with active or convalescent COVID-19. The CDR3 bases are TGTGCCAGCAGTTACCCGACAGGGGGCGCGGGTCAGCCCCAGCATTTT. Translation gives CASSYPTGGAGQPQHF.